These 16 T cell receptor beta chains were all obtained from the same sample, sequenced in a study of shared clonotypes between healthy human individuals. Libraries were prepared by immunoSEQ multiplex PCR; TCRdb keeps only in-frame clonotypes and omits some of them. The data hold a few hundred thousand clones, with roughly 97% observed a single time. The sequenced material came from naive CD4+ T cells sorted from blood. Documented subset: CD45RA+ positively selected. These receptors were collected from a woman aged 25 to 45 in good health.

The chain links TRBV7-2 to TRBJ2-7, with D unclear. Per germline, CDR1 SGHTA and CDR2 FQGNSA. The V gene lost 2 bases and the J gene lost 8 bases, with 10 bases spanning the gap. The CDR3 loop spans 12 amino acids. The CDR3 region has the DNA TGTGCCAGCAGCTTATCCGACGGTCAGCAGTACTTC. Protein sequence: CASSLSDGQQYF.

As DNA, the CDR3 is TGTGCCAGCAGTTACATTGGGGAAGCAGATACGCAGTATTTT. Protein product: CASSYIGEADTQYF. J is TRBJ2-3 and V is TRBV6-6; D gene uncertain. V lost 2 bases to trimming and J lost 4 bases, with 10 bases between them. The CDR3 has 14 residues. CDR1 is MNHNY, CDR2 SVGAGI, per germline (reference sequence).

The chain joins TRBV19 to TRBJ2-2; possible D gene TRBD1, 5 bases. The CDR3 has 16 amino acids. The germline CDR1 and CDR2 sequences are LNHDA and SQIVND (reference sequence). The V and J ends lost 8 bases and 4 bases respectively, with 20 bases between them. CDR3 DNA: TGTGCCAGTCTCCCGGGTCTGGGCAGGGTCACCGGGGAGCTGTTTTTT. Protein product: CASLPGLGRVTGELFF.

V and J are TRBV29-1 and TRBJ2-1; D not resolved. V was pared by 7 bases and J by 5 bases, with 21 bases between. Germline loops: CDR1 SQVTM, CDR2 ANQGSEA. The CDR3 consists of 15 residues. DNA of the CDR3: TGCAGCGGTAATTACCGATGGTTGGATAACAATGAGCAGTTCTTC. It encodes CSGNYRWLDNNEQFF.

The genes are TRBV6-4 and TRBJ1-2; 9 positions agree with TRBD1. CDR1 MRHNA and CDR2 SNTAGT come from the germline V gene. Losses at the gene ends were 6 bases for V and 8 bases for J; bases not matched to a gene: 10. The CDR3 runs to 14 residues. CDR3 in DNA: TGTGCCAGCAGCGCAACCGGGACAGGGAGCGGCTACACCTTC. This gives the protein CASSATGTGSGYTF.

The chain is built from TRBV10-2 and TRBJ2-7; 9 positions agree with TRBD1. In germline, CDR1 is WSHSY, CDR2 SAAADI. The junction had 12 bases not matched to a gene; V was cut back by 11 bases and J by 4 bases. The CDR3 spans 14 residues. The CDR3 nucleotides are TGCGCCGCCGAACCCGGGACAGGGAGTTACGAGCAGTACTTC. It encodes CAAEPGTGSYEQYF.

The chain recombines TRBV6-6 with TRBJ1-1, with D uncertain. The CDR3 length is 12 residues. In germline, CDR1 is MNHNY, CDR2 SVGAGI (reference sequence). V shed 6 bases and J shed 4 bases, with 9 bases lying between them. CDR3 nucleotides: TGTGCCAGCAGCACGTTGGGCACTGAAGCTTTCTTT. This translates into CASSTLGTEAFF.

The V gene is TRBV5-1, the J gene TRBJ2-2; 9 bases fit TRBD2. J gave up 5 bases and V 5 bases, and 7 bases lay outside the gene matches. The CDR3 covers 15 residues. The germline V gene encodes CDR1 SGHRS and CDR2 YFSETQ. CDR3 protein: CASSAGTSRTGELFF. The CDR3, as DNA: TGCGCCAGCAGTGCCGGGACTAGCAGGACCGGGGAGCTGTTTTTT.

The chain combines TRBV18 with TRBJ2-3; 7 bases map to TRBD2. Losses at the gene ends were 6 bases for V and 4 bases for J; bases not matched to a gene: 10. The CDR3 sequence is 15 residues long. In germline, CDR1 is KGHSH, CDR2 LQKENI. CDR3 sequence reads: CASSPGLGGPDTQYF. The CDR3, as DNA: TGTGCCAGCTCCCCAGGACTAGGAGGACCAGATACGCAGTATTTT.

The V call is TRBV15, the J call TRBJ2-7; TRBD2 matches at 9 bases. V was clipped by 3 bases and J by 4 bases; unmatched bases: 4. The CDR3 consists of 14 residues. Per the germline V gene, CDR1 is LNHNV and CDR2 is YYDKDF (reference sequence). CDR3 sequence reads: CATSSLAGKYEQYF. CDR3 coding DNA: TGTGCCACCAGCAGTCTAGCGGGAAAATACGAGCAGTACTTC.

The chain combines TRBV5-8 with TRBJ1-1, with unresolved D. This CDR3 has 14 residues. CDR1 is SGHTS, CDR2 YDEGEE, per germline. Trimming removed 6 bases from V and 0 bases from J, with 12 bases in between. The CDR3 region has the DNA TGTGCCAGCACTGGGGTGGGGATGAACACTGAAGCTTTCTTT. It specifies CASTGVGMNTEAFF. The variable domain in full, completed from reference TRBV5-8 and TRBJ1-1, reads EAGVTQSPTHLIKTRGQQATLRCSPISGHTSVYWYQQALGLGLQFLLWYDEGEERNRGNFPPRFSGRQFPNYSSELNVNALELEDSALYLCASTGVGMNTEAFFGQGTRLTVV.

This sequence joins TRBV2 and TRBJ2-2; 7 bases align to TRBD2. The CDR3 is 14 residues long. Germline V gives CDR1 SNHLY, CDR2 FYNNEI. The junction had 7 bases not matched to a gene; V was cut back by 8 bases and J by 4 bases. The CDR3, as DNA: TGTGCCAGCGAGGCGGGAGTGAGCACCGGGGAGCTGTTTTTT. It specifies CASEAGVSTGELFF.

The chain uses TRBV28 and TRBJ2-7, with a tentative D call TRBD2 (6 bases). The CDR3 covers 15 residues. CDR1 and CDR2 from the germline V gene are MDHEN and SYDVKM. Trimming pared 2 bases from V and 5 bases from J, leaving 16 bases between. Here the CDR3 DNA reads TGTGCCAGCAGTTTACCGGGCGGCGGGACCCACGAGCAGTACTTC. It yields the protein CASSLPGGGTHEQYF.

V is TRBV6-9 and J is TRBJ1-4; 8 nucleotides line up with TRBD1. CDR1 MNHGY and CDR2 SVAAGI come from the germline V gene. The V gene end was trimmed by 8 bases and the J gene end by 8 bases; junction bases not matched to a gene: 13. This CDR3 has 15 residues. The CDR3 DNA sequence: TGTGCCAGCCAGACAGGGGCAAAAGGGCGGGAAAAACTGTTTTTT. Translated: CASQTGAKGREKLFF.

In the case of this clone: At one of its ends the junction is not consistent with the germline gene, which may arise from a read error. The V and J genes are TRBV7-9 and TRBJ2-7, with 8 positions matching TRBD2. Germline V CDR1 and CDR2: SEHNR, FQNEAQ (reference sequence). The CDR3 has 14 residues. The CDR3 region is CASSLAGQGPPSDF. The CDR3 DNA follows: TGTGCCAGCAGTTTAGCGGGGCAGGGGCCACCGTCGGACTTC.

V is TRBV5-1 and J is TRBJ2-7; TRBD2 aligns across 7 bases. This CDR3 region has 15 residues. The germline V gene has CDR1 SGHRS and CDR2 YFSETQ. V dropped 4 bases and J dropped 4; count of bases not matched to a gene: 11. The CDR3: CASSPPGLQLYEQYF. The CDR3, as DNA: TGCGCCAGCAGCCCTCCGGGACTACAACTTTACGAGCAGTACTTC.